This T cell receptor (beta chain) comes out of a study of CD8+ T cells in alopecia areata. Study in general: C3H/HeJ donors with spontaneous alopecia, about 6-12 months old, supplied skin grafts to approximately 7-11-week-old female C3H/HeJ mice.

Time point given: mouse skin 6 weeks after grafting, around onset of hair loss. Recipient mice had skin biopsied at grafting and 3 and 6 weeks afterward. CDR3 size: 14 residues. The ends lost 4 bases at V and 1 base at J; junction bases unmatched: 2. Germline-derived CDR1 and CDR2 are NNHDY and SYVADS. RNA was extracted and reverse transcribed into cDNA as the sequencing template. Clones were sequenced by immunoSEQ multiplex PCR, and TCRdb holds only the in-frame ones, with some missing. The sample was found to contain around 6,300 clones, and every one recurs. This clone has a handful of counts. Its target is unknown. Any gene name here is a mouse gene name. Read coverage stops 4 residues before the CDR3 terminus; the germline J gene supplies the remainder. Study-level results: Normal skin's resident alphabeta T cells are sequenced alongside lesional scalp T cells. Higher clonality and more expanded CD8+ clones appeared in lesional than normal scalp.

The sample in question was skin, obtained at week 6. The TCR originated in a C3H/HeJ mouse with alopecia areata. For this strain, the MHC haplotype corresponds to H2-k. The J gene is TRBJ2-3, the V gene TRBV13-3, with 8 positions matching TRBD1. Here the CDR3 reads CASSQGARAETLYF. Partial CDR3 DNA: TGTGCCAGCAGTCAGGGGGCGCGTGCAGAA.